One sample yielded the 21 T cell receptor beta chains listed below, sequenced in a study of tumor-infiltrating lymphocytes in primary liver carcinoma. The investigators made TCR beta cDNA from roughly 0.45 ug total RNA, using a constant-region primer. Each TCR beta library was derived from three nested multiplex PCR rounds that employed slightly modified ARM-PCR. Each of the first two PCR rounds ran roughly 9 cycles with TRBV1-TRBV30 forward and C-beta reverse primers. Each CDR3 protein is one row after TCRdb ran MiXCR on the multiplex PCR reads. Of about 200,000 distinct CDR3 sequences listed, roughly 80% were seen once; the top ten hold 15% to 20%. Extraction of RNA together with DNA used about 17-31 mg of unsorted bulk tissue. Specimen: tumor tissue from primary liver carcinoma. The receptors here all came from a man aged 40-49 years with primary liver carcinoma and hepatitis B virus infection.

The V call is TRBV6-5, the J call TRBJ2-1; 8 bases are shared with TRBD2. Per germline, CDR1 MNHEY and CDR2 SVGAGI. The CDR3 runs to 14 residues. J gave up 9 bases and V 6 bases, and 10 bases lay outside the gene matches. The CDR3 coding sequence is TGTGCCAGCAGGCTGCGGGAGGATCTAGGTGAGCAGTTCTTC. Its translation is CASRLREDLGEQFF.

This clonotype occurred many times. The V and J genes are TRBV12-3 or TRBV12-4 and TRBJ2-5, with D uncertain. Trimming removed 5 bases at V and 1 base at J, with 8 bases between. This CDR3 is 13 amino acids long. The CDR3 bases are TGTGCCAGCAGTCAAAGGTCCCAAGAGACCCAGTACTTC. This codes for CASSQRSQETQYF.

As to this clonotype: Lacking the conserved final phenylalanine or tryptophan, this CDR3 likely reflects a read error. The rearrangement links TRBV6-6 to TRBJ2-7, with D unclear. Per the germline V gene, CDR1 is MNHNY and CDR2 is SVGAGI (reference sequence). This CDR3 comprises 14 residues. CDR3 region: CTSSFTGSSYKQYL. The CDR3 coding sequence is TGTACCAGCAGTTTTACGGGTTCCTCCTACAAGCAGTACTTG.

Remarks on this clonotype: One junction end disagrees with the germline gene, perhaps due to a read error. The V and J genes are TRBV4-3 and TRBJ2-7, with 7 bases aligning to TRBD1. Looked up from germline, CDR1 is LGHNA and CDR2 is YSLEER. This CDR3 is built from 15 residues. The CDR3 spells CASNQDTGTAGADYF. The DNA of the CDR3 is TGCGCCAGCAACCAAGATACGGGGACAGCAGGAGCGGATTACTTC.

This clonotype was seen only once. The junction departs from germline at one end; a sequencing error may be responsible. This sequence joins TRBV5-1 and TRBJ2-5, with D possibly TRBD1 on 5 matching bases. This CDR3 spans 13 amino acids. Germline CDR1 and CDR2: SGHRS and YFSETQ. The DNA for the CDR3 is TGCGCCGGCAGCTGGCAGGGAACGGAGACCCAATACTTC. Amino acid sequence: CAGSWQGTETQYF.

Of note for this clonotype: Relative to the germline gene, one junction end is altered; a read error may explain this. The chain links TRBV2 to TRBJ1-2, with D unresolved. Germline V gene sequence: CDR1 SNHLY, CDR2 FYNNEI. This CDR3 region has 13 residues. The CDR3, as DNA: TGTGCCAACAGTGAAGCGGGAGACTATGGCTACACCTTC. The encoded protein is CANSEAGDYGYTF.

Details on this clonotype: The junction shows a germline mismatch at one end, possibly a read error. The chain recombines TRBV7-9 with TRBJ1-5, with D possibly being TRBD1 (5 bases). This CDR3 is built from 15 residues. Germline CDR1 SEHNR, CDR2 FQNEAQ (reference sequence). Written as DNA, the CDR3 is TGTGTCAGCAGCCGCATCGGGGGAGGAGGTCAGCCCCAACATTTT. Translating it yields CVSSRIGGGGQPQHF.

The chain combines TRBV5-8 with TRBJ2-3; D not resolved. The V gene's germline CDR1 is SGHTS and CDR2 YDEGEE. V was clipped by 9 bases and J by 2 bases, with 19 bases between them. CDR3 length: 15 residues. CDR3 amino acids: CATTLVELNTDTQYF. The CDR3 nucleotides are TGTGCCACTACCCTGGTGGAGCTTAACACAGATACGCAGTATTTT.

The CDR3 loop is CASSDRLFENNEQYF. The CDR3 coding sequence is TGTGCCAGCAGTGACAGATTATTCGAAAACAATGAGCAGTACTTC. This chain connects TRBV7-9 to TRBJ2-7; possibly TRBD1 for D (5 bases). Trimming took off 6 bases at V and 7 bases at J, with 22 bases between the two ends. The CDR3 runs 15 residues. Germline CDR1 is SEHNR and CDR2 is FQNEAQ (reference sequence).

Concerning this clonotype: The conserved phenylalanine or tryptophan is not found at the CDR3 terminus, so this likely reflects a read error. DNA for the CDR3: TGTGCCTGGAGTATGGCTAGCGGATCCTACAATGAGCAGTTCGTC. Translation gives CAWSMASGSYNEQFV. The chain couples TRBV30 to TRBJ2-1, with TRBD2 identical over 7 bases. V shed 2 bases, J shed 1 base, and the junction held 5 bases outside the gene matches. The CDR3 covers 15 residues. Germline CDR1 and CDR2: GTSNPN and SVGIG (reference sequence).

This clonotype was observed at least ten times. The rearrangement links TRBV4-3 to TRBJ2-7, with D maybe TRBD1 (6 bases). Trimming removed 0 bases at V and 0 bases at J, with 12 bases between. Germline CDR1 LGHNA, CDR2 YSLEER. This CDR3 spans 16 amino acids. CDR3: CASSQDWGPPSYEQYF. The DNA of the CDR3 is TGCGCCAGCAGCCAAGATTGGGGGCCCCCCTCCTACGAGCAGTACTTC.

For this clonotype: This likely comes from a read error, as the CDR3 has no conserved phenylalanine or tryptophan at its end. The chain links TRBV5-5 to TRBJ2-2, with 7 bases aligning to TRBD1. Germline values: CDR1 SGHKS, CDR2 YYEKEE (reference sequence). The CDR3 loop spans 14 amino acids. The CDR3, as DNA: TGTGCCAGCGGCTTGGGCGCAGGGGGCGGGGAGCTGTTTTCT. Translation gives CASGLGAGGGELFS.

About this clonotype itself: Likely a read error: the CDR3 ends without its conserved phenylalanine or tryptophan. The DNA is omitted, as the CDR3 cannot be located on it reliably, and the CDR3 follows TCRdb's listing. The chain recombines TRBV5-6 with TRBJ2-7; the listed D gene, TRBD2, was not tested against the DNA. The CDR3 length equals 16 residues, ends included. From germline, CDR1 is SGHDT and CDR2 YYEEEE. Here the CDR3 reads CASSGRASGRFHEQYL.

V gene TRBV4-3 combines with J gene TRBJ2-5; D is possibly TRBD2 (5 bases). CDR3 length equals 16 residues. V lost 1 base, J lost 4 bases, and 16 bases lay in between. CDR1 and CDR2 (germline): LGHNA, YSLEER. As DNA, the CDR3 is TGCGCCAGCAGCCAAGCTCCAATGGGAGATGGAGAGACCCAGTACTTC. Encoded protein: CASSQAPMGDGETQYF.

Points on this clonotype: Compared with germline, one end of the junction differs, possibly owing to a read error. The CDR3 DNA is TGCACCAGCAGCTCGGCGCGTTCGAACACCGGGGAGCTGTTTTTT. Its protein is CTSSSARSNTGELFF. The chain combines TRBV5-1 with TRBJ2-2; D unresolved. The CDR3 covers 15 residues. CDR1 and CDR2 from the germline V gene are SGHRS and YFSETQ.

The chain combines TRBV6-5 with TRBJ2-1; D perhaps matches TRBD2 (5 bases). CDR1 and CDR2 from the germline V gene are MNHEY and SVGAGI. The CDR3 length is 13 residues. V lost 5 bases and J 9 bases, leaving 14 bases between the germline ends. The CDR3 DNA follows: TGTGCCAGCAGTCCCCGTGCGGGTGGTGAGCAGTTCTTC. Its translation: CASSPRAGGEQFF.

About this clonotype: This may arise from a read error, as a much more abundant clone is one base away. The chain combines TRBV5-8 with TRBJ1-1; D gene ambiguous. This CDR3 is 18 amino acids long. Trimming took off 3 bases at V and 1 base at J, with 22 bases between the two ends. Germline assignment: CDR1 SGHTS and CDR2 YDEGEE. For the CDR3, the DNA is TGTGCCAGCAGCTCCTCAGACACCCTGAAAGGTTCGAACACTGAAGCTTTCTTT. Residues: CASSSSDTLKGSNTEAFF.

The sample holds a few counts of this clonotype. A much larger clone differs by one base, so this may be a read error. In DNA form, the CDR3 reads TGTGCCAGAAGCTTAGGAGTAGGGATTAATGAAAAACTGTTTTTT. It is translated as CARSLGVGINEKLFF. This chain uses TRBV11-2 with TRBJ1-4; no clear D. The CDR3 has 15 residues. The germline V gene has CDR1 SGHAT and CDR2 FQNNGV.

The chain carries TRBV10-3 and TRBJ2-3, with 9 bases identical to TRBD2. This CDR3 spans 17 amino acids. Trimming removed 2 bases from V and 3 bases from J; junction bases left unmatched: 9. Germline V gene data show CDR1 as ENHRY and CDR2 as SYGVKD. This CDR3 is CAISETGVAGATDTQYF. The CDR3 coding sequence is TGTGCCATCAGTGAGACAGGAGTAGCGGGAGCGACAGATACGCAGTATTTT.

This clonotype showed up just once. An end of the junction does not agree with germline; a read error may underlie this. V and J are TRBV6-2 or TRBV6-3 and TRBJ2-7; 11 nucleotides line up with TRBD2. This CDR3 region has 16 residues. In germline, CDR1 is MNHEY, CDR2 SVGEGT. The CDR3: CASNYSSSGRSYEQYF. The CDR3 bases are TGTGCCAGCAATTACTCGTCTAGCGGGAGGAGCTACGAGCAGTACTTC.

With respect to this clonotype: One end of the junction varies from germline; a read error may be responsible. This chain links TRBV5-1 with TRBJ2-7; the match to TRBD1 covers 7 bases. The length of the CDR3 is 14 residues. CDR1 and CDR2 (germline): SGHRS, YFSETQ. The CDR3 reads CARSQGQWHDEQYF. CDR3 coding DNA: TGCGCCAGGAGCCAGGGACAGTGGCATGACGAGCAGTACTTT.